The clone carrying this TCR beta chain was counted only a few times. The antigen is unknown. The sample belongs to a study of cytomegalovirus exposure and HLA in healthy donors. Study-level findings and limits: 150 to 200 TCR beta chains were listed as cytomegalovirus-associated. Per a later analysis, approximately 16,000 TCR beta sequences showed association with HLA alleles at 0.05 false discovery rate.

The germline CDR1 and CDR2 sequences are SGHNT and YYREEE (reference sequence). The CDR3 runs 15 residues. The V gene end was trimmed by 3 bases and the J gene end by 5 bases; junction bases not matched to a gene: 6. The PCR employed 60 Vbeta primers together with 13 Jbeta primers. Some clones are missing from TCRdb's copy, which holds only in-frame ones; the method was immunoSEQ multiplex PCR. The repertoire includes 100,000 to 150,000 clones, 60% to 85% of them detected once, and just under 2% sits in the top ten. The specimen was PBMCs. The V call is TRBV5-4, the J call TRBJ2-3, with 10 bases identical to TRBD1. This clonotype originated in a man aged 50 to 60 in good health and CMV-seronegative. CDR3 protein: CASSWGGQGIDTQYF. DNA of the CDR3: TGTGCCAGCAGCTGGGGGGGACAGGGGATAGATACGCAGTATTTT.